This entry concerns a single TCR beta chain. The sample comes from a study of blood T cell repertoires in COVID-19. CDR3 length: 13 amino acids. V lost 6 bases to trimming and J lost 1 base, with 9 bases between them. Germline lookup yields CDR1 MNHEY and CDR2 SVGEGT. In the authors' workflow: Estimation of nucleated cell counts was performed using reference gene primer amplification. TCRdb keeps only in-frame clones here, not all; method: immunoSEQ multiplex PCR. V and J calls and clone size are as listed in that table; D and trimming were resolved from the DNA. The table has some 140,000 clones, approximately 80% seen once.

This chain connects TRBV6-2 or TRBV6-3 to TRBJ1-1; D unresolved. The source of this sequence is a man older than 75 with acute or convalescent COVID-19. Source material: peripheral blood. The CDR3 bases are TGTGCCAGCAGCTTAACACAGAACACTGAAGCTTTCTTT. Its protein is CASSLTQNTEAFF.